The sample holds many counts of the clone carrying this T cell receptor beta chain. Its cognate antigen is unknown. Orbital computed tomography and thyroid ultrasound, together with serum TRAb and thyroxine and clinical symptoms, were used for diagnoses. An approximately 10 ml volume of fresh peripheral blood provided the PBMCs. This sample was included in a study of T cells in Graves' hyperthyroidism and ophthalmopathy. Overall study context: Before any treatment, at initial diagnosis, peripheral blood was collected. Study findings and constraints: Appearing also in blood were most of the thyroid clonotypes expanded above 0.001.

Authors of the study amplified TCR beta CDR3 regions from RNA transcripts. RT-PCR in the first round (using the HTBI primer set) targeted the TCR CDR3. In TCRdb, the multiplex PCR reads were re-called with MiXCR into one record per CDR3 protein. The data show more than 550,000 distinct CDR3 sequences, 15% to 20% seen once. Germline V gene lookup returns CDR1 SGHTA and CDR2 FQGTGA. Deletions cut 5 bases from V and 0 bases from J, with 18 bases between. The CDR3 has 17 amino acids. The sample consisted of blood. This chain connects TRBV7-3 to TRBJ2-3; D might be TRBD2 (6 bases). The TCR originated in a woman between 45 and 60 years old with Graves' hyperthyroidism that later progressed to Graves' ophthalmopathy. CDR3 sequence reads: CASSELPPGLSTDTQYF. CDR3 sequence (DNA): TGTGCCAGCAGCGAGCTCCCCCCGGGACTTAGCACAGATACGCAGTATTTT.